Detailed here is one TCR beta chain. The antigen this receptor binds is unknown. Base qualities are not provided; no much larger clone lies one nucleotide away. The sample is drawn from a study of blood T cell repertoires in COVID-19 (dated by TCRdb to 2018 to 2020). Concerning the study at large: The collaborator samples originated in the United States, Italy and Spain and spanned the acute and convalescent phases of COVID-19. The prospective study material was composed of cDNA or gDNA derived from T cells, B-cell-depleted T cells, or PBMCs. Subjects who had been exposed to COVID-19, were actively infected with it, or had recovered from it provided the deeply sampled blood TCRbeta repertoires that made up the dataset. A freely available public database, intended as a resource for researchers studying the immune response to SARS-CoV-2, is where the repertoires were released. HLA class I and class II types, where available, came from metadata supplied by the sample provider rather than from assay-based typing. The sample metadata nearly always contained a de-identified subject ID, COVID-19 status, age in years and sex. The samples were drawn from two sources: the first 160 participants of the ongoing ImmuneRACE study, and 1,000 to 1,500 subjects contributed by 6 global collaborators. Paper-wide results and their limitations: Clinical and demographic metadata were provided uncurated, with the amount varying by source and participant.

Each collaborating institution followed its own protocols to collect whole blood in K2EDTA tubes. Collaborator samples were shipped for TCRbeta analysis as frozen whole blood, isolated PBMCs, or DNA extracted from either sample type. TCRbeta CDR3 regions were amplified from genomic DNA by means of the immunoSEQ Assay, a bias-controlled multiplex PCR. The authors' analysis ran thus. The number of nucleated cells in each sample was estimated by amplification of reference gene primers within the assay. To quantify the absolute abundance of each unique TCRbeta CDR3 rearrangement, sequence reads were collapsed and filtered. For each sample, productive Simpson clonality was calculated by taking the square root of Simpson's diversity index across productive rearrangements. Entries here come from immuneACCESS through TCRdb and include only in-frame sequences with V and J called. Some clones fail to appear in such tables; in the studies checked, an unresolved V gene covers under half of the shortfall, and the cause of the remainder is unknown. That table is the source of V, J and clone size, and D and trimming were worked out from the DNA. Here the sample has approximately 320,000 clones; roughly 85% occur a single time. Around 7.2% of the sample comes from the top ten.

A distance of 14 bases separates the germline ends of V and J, which lose 10 bases and 2 bases respectively. The germline V gene yields MGHDK for CDR1 and SYGVNS for CDR2. The CDR3 spans 13 residues, from the cysteine through the phenylalanine. Just CDR3 DNA is preserved here, 39 bases in frame from base 1. The rearrangement combines TRBV25-1 with TRBJ2-5; perhaps TRBD1 is the D gene, with 6 bases matching. This sequence was found in a human donor in a cohort sampled during active COVID-19. The sequenced sample was peripheral blood. CDR3 protein: CATRDRRQETQYF. Read as DNA, the sequence is TGTGCCACCCGAGACAGGAGGCAAGAGACCCAGTACTTC.